These 4 T cell receptor beta chains share one sample of origin, sequenced in a study of blood T cells in healthy people across ages. Primers used in a second PCR of roughly 7 to 11 cycles were a sample-barcoded 5' primer and a J-beta primer mix. TCRdb processed the 5' RACE reads anew with MiXCR; each CDR3 protein has one entry. The table has hundreds of thousands of distinct CDR3 sequences, 21% seen once; the top ten hold 3.6%. The material sequenced was blood. The receptors derive from a man between 65 and 85 years old in good health.

This clonotype has just a few counts. The rearrangement links TRBV12-3 or TRBV12-4 to TRBJ2-1; TRBD1 might be the D (5 bases). The length of the CDR3 is 15 residues. Trimming cost V 1 base and J 3 bases, with 10 bases left between them. The CDR3 loop is CASSLGTTNYNEQFF. The CDR3 nucleotides read TGTGCCAGCAGTTTAGGGACAACCAACTACAATGAGCAGTTCTTC.

This clonotype was recorded a few times. This sequence joins TRBV7-3 and TRBJ2-7; 13 positions agree with TRBD2. V lost 5 bases to trimming and J lost 4 bases; unmatched junction nucleotides: 14. Germline values: CDR1 SGHTA, CDR2 FQGTGA. This CDR3 region has 18 residues. The CDR3 DNA is TGTGCCAGCAGCATAAAGACCGGGACTAGCGGGAAACTATACGAGCAGTACTTC. This encodes CASSIKTGTSGKLYEQYF.

The chain links TRBV24-1 to TRBJ2-5; TRBD1 agrees at 9 bases. The CDR3 is 17 residues long. V lost 5 bases to trimming and J lost 0 bases; unmatched junction nucleotides: 9. Germline V gene sequence: CDR1 KGHDR, CDR2 SFDVKD. CDR3: CATSGFVGTGYQETQYF. CDR3 DNA: TGTGCCACCAGTGGTTTTGTCGGGACAGGGTACCAAGAGACCCAGTACTTC.

V and J are TRBV20-1 and TRBJ2-5; D gene uncertain. The V gene's germline CDR1 is DFQATT and CDR2 SNEGSKA (reference sequence). This CDR3 has 12 residues. The V end was cut by 6 bases, the J end by 4 bases, with 12 bases between. CDR3 amino acids: CSANGPRETQYF. The CDR3 bases are TGCAGTGCCAATGGACCGCGAGAGACCCAGTACTTC.